This is a list of T cell receptor beta chains from one sample in a study of cytomegalovirus exposure and HLA in healthy donors. The table came from immunoSEQ multiplex PCR; TCRdb's copy has only in-frame clones and leaves some out. The data hold about 140,000 clones, with around 80% observed a single time. The specimen sequenced was PBMCs. The receptor source for this set is a female donor in good health and CMV-seropositive. The CDR3 runs from the conserved cysteine through the conserved F or W. A D gene is named only where the DNA matches it firmly. Some rows have no size entry. The others give once, few or many, or a class for an expanded clone.

abundance | j_gene | d_gene | v_gene | CDR3nt | CDR3aa
- | TRBJ1-6 | - | TRBV7-6 | TGTGCCAGCACCCCGGGGTATAATTCACCCCTCCACTTT | CASTPGYNSPLHF
- | TRBJ1-6 | TRBD1 | TRBV30 | TGTGCCTGGACGGGACAGTATAATTCACCCCTCCACTTT | CAWTGQYNSPLHF
- | TRBJ2-7 | TRBD1 | TRBV5-1 | TGCGCCAGCAGCTATGACAGGGGAAGTACCTACGAGCAGTACTTC | CASSYDRGSTYEQYF
- | TRBJ2-7 | TRBD1 | TRBV29-1 | TGCAGCGTTGAAGAACGGGACAGGGGTTTGTACGAGCAGTACTTC | CSVEERDRGLYEQYF
once | TRBJ1-1 | - | TRBV20-1 | TGCAGTGCCAGGATGAACACTGAAGCTTTCTTT | CSARMNTEAFF
once | TRBJ1-1 | - | TRBV28 | TGTGCGACGAAGGGGACTGAAGCTTTCTTT | CATKGTEAFF
- | TRBJ1-1 | TRBD1 | TRBV10-3 | TGTGCCATCAGTGTACCAGGGGGCGATGAAGCTTTCTTT | CAISVPGGDEAFF
- | TRBJ2-7 | - | TRBV7-9 | TGTGCCAGCAGCTTCAGTTCTACGGGAGTCGGCCACGAGCAGTACTTC | CASSFSSTGVGHEQYF
- | TRBJ2-3 | TRBD2 | TRBV5-1 | TGCGCCAGCAGCTTGTCTCCGGGACTAGCCACAGATACGCAGTATTTT | CASSLSPGLATDTQYF
- | TRBJ1-1 | TRBD1 | TRBV25-1 | TGTGCCAGCAGTGAACCGGGACAGAAGAACACTGAAGCTTTCTTT | CASSEPGQKNTEAFF
- | TRBJ1-3 | TRBD1 | TRBV5-4 | TGTGCCAGCAGCCGAGCCAGTTACAGGGGTTCTGGAAACACCATATATTTT | CASSRASYRGSGNTIYF
- | TRBJ2-3 | TRBD1 | TRBV25-1 | TGTGCCAGCAGTTCACCCGGGACAGGGATGTCAGATACGCAGTATTTT | CASSSPGTGMSDTQYF
- | TRBJ1-1 | - | TRBV10-2 | TGCGCCAGCAGTGAGTCGCGGGGGGGTACTGAAGCTTTCTTT | CASSESRGGTEAFF
- | TRBJ2-7 | - | TRBV20-1 | TGCAGTGCAAATCTAGTCTACGAGCAGTACTTC | CSANLVYEQYF
few | TRBJ2-7 | TRBD2 | TRBV11-2 | TGTGCCAGCAGCTTAGTCGCTAGCGGGATCTCCGAGCAGTACTTC | CASSLVASGISEQYF
few | TRBJ2-4 | TRBD1 | TRBV6-6 | TGTGCCAGCAGACATCTGACAGGGTCCAAAAACATTCAGTACTTC | CASRHLTGSKNIQYF
- | TRBJ2-4 | TRBD1 | TRBV28 | TGTGCCAGCAGCCCGGGACAGGGAAGAGACATTCAGTACTTC | CASSPGQGRDIQYF
- | TRBJ1-2 | TRBD1 | TRBV10-1 | TGCGCCAGCAGAACCCTATATACAGGGGGCGGTACGGCTTGGGGCTACACCTTC | CASRTLYTGGGTAWGYTF
- | TRBJ2-5 | TRBD1 | TRBV27 | TGTGCCAGCAGTCGACAGGGGTTCGAGACCCAGTACTTC | CASSRQGFETQYF
- | TRBJ2-2 | TRBD1 | TRBV28 | TGTGCCAGCAGCTATGGGACAGCGTCCGGGGAGCTGTTTTTT | CASSYGTASGELFF
- | TRBJ1-2 | - | TRBV6-5 | TGTGCCAGCAGTTACTCGAAGTACGGGTCGGGTGGCTACACCTTC | CASSYSKYGSGGYTF
- | TRBJ2-3 | - | TRBV5-1 | TGCGCCAGCAGCTTGGACGGCAGGCGCACAGATACGCAGTATTTT | CASSLDGRRTDTQYF
- | TRBJ2-7 | - | TRBV6-6 | TGTGCCAGCAGTTGGGCAGACCAATACGAGCAGTACTTC | CASSWADQYEQYF
- | TRBJ2-7 | - | TRBV6-1 | TGTGCCGCGAACCGCAGGGGAGCCCACGAGCAGTACTTC | CAANRRGAHEQYF
- | TRBJ2-6 | TRBD2 | TRBV5-4 | TGTGCCAGCAGCTGGGCTCGCCTAGCGGGACGTTCTGGGGCCAACGTCCTGACTTTC | CASSWARLAGRSGANVLTF
few | TRBJ2-7 | - | TRBV19 | TGTGCCAGTAGTATCGGTGGGAGGAGCTCCTACGAGCAGTACTTC | CASSIGGRSSYEQYF